The rows below give T cell receptor beta chains drawn from one sample of a study of identical twins. Each CDR3 protein is one row after TCRdb ran MiXCR on the 5' RACE reads. Here the sample spans about 700,000 distinct CDR3 sequences, approximately 9% being singletons. The same sample was also used in a study of yellow fever vaccine responses in identical twins.

The specimen sequenced was PBMCs. These receptors were collected from a woman aged 18-29 years in good health. CDR3s include the opening cysteine and the closing phenylalanine or tryptophan.

J,V,length,CDR3
TRBJ2-7,TRBV7-2,16,CASSLGTGMLSYEQYF
TRBJ2-3,TRBV7-2,13,CASSSPPRSQQYF
TRBJ2-2,TRBV6-2/TRBV6-3,14,CASTLAGRTGELFF
TRBJ2-7,TRBV18,18,CASSPLITSGKSSYEQYF
TRBJ2-5,TRBV12-3/TRBV12-4,16,CASSFRVGGRMETQYF
TRBJ2-7,TRBV6-1,14,CASRTTGTGYEQYF
TRBJ2-7,TRBV11-2,15,CASSFPPGQSYEQYF
TRBJ2-3,TRBV12-3/TRBV12-4,15,CASISGPWGTDTQYF
TRBJ2-1,TRBV5-5,15,CASSFATGVWNEQFF
TRBJ2-2,TRBV12-3/TRBV12-4,17,CASSPRGGLARPGELFF
TRBJ2-3,TRBV7-9,13,CATRDLNTDTQYF
TRBJ2-7,TRBV6-2/TRBV6-3,14,CASRPGGGNYEQYF
TRBJ1-2,TRBV6-5,13,CASSYSNNYGYTF
TRBJ2-7,TRBV5-6,17,CASSFNPTSAKTYEQYF
TRBJ2-7,TRBV18,15,CASSPPGGGSYEQYF
TRBJ2-1,TRBV3-1,16,CASSRFPLSSYNEQFF
TRBJ2-7,TRBV10-3,13,CATTTDPTYEQYF